Listed below are T cell receptor beta chains from one sample, sequenced in a study of OX40 agonist ivuxolimab in advanced cancers. The data were produced by immunoSEQ multiplex PCR, yet TCRdb's version contains in-frame clones alone and is incomplete. Altogether about 60,000 clones are present, roughly 90% being singletons, with the ten largest covering 0.67%. The sample here was CD4+ or CD8+ T cells sorted from blood, taken in a trial of the OX40 agonist ivuxolimab. These receptors were taken from an adult with an advanced solid tumor such as melanoma, head and neck, liver or kidney cancer. Each CDR3 is given with its conserved first and last residue. A D gene is named only where the DNA matches it firmly. Only part of the rows carry a size: once, few, many, or a class if the clone is expanded.

>TRBV19|NA|NA|TRBJ1-2
CASSPNRDYGYTF
TGTGCCAGTAGTCCCAACAGGGACTATGGCTACACCTTC
>TRBV2|NA|TRBD2|TRBJ2-1
CASRQREESYNEQFF
TGTGCCAGCAGGCAGCGGGAGGAGTCCTACAATGAGCAGTTCTTC
>TRBV7-3|NA|NA|TRBJ2-5
CASSLTPGRETQYF
TGTGCCAGCAGCTTAACACCGGGTCGGGAGACCCAGTACTTC
>TRBV18|once|NA|TRBJ1-1
CASSPLSRNTEAFF
TGTGCCAGCTCACCACTCTCCAGAAACACTGAAGCTTTCTTT
>TRBV5-6|NA|NA|TRBJ1-2
CASSPGQGYTF
TGTGCCAGCAGCCCAGGACAGGGCTACACCTTC
>TRBV15|NA|NA|TRBJ2-2
CATSRVSNTGELFF
TGTGCCACCAGCAGAGTCAGTAACACCGGGGAGCTGTTTTTT
>TRBV4-1|once|NA|TRBJ2-1
CASSQITPSGNEQFF
TGCGCCAGCAGCCAAATAACTCCCTCAGGGAATGAGCAGTTCTTC
>TRBV5-1|few|NA|TRBJ2-3
CASKSATLTDTQYF
TGCGCCAGCAAGAGCGCAACCCTCACAGATACGCAGTATTTT
>TRBV2|NA|TRBD2|TRBJ2-5
CASRERLAGQETQYF
TGTGCCAGCAGGGAGAGACTAGCGGGACAAGAGACCCAGTACTTC
>TRBV5-1|NA|NA|TRBJ1-5
CASSPSGSNQPQHF
TGCGCCAGCAGCCCGTCAGGTAGCAATCAGCCCCAGCATTTT
>TRBV10-3|once|NA|TRBJ2-7
CAISDGGAKAEQYF
TGTGCCATCAGTGATGGAGGGGCAAAAGCGGAGCAGTACTTC
>TRBV14|NA|TRBD2|TRBJ2-1
CASSQFGGESYNEQFF
TGTGCCAGCAGCCAATTCGGGGGGGAGTCCTACAATGAGCAGTTCTTC
>TRBV4-1|NA|TRBD2|TRBJ2-3
CASSQEGTGTRVTDTQYF
TGCGCCAGCAGCCAAGAAGGGACCGGGACTAGGGTAACAGATACGCAGTATTTT
>TRBV6-1|NA|NA|TRBJ2-4
CASKEGKNIQYF
TGTGCCAGCAAGGAAGGGAAAAACATTCAGTACTTC
>TRBV5-1|NA|NA|TRBJ2-3
CASSLDLFLDTQYF
TGCGCCAGCAGCTTGGATCTCTTCCTTGATACGCAGTATTTT
>TRBV10-3|NA|TRBD1|TRBJ1-1
CAIIAQSRTGGRTEAFF
TGTGCCATCATAGCCCAGTCTAGGACAGGGGGCCGGACTGAAGCTTTCTTT
>TRBV19|NA|NA|TRBJ2-6
CASTGQGGSGANVLTF
TGTGCCAGCACAGGGCAGGGGGGCTCTGGGGCCAACGTCCTGACTTTC
>TRBV29-1|NA|NA|TRBJ2-7
CSVADNSYEQYF
TGCAGCGTGGCTGACAACTCCTACGAGCAGTACTTC
>TRBV19|NA|TRBD2|TRBJ2-7
CASSIVGPTSGSYEQYF
TGTGCCAGTAGTATAGTAGGGCCGACTAGCGGGAGTTACGAGCAGTACTTC
>TRBV15|NA|NA|TRBJ1-5
CATSRDQGGGNQPQHF
TGTGCCACCAGCAGAGATCAAGGGGGAGGCAATCAGCCCCAGCATTTT
>TRBV28|few|NA|TRBJ1-2
CANWMFDYGYTF
TGTGCCAACTGGATGTTCGACTATGGCTACACCTTC
>TRBV29-1|few|NA|TRBJ1-2
CSVDKEGYGYTF
TGCAGCGTTGACAAGGAGGGCTATGGCTACACCTTC
>TRBV30|NA|TRBD2|TRBJ2-7
CAWRGLGAYEQYF
TGTGCCTGGAGGGGACTAGGAGCCTACGAGCAGTACTTC
>TRBV5-6|NA|TRBD1|TRBJ2-1
CASSFWGGTGRYNEQFF
TGTGCCAGCAGCTTTTGGGGTGGGACAGGGCGCTACAATGAGCAGTTCTTC
>TRBV19|NA|NA|TRBJ1-4
CASSTGDLGLEKLFF
TGTGCCAGTAGTACCGGTGACCTGGGCCTTGAAAAACTGTTTTTT
>TRBV7-9|NA|TRBD1|TRBJ2-2
CASTPDRRIGELFF
TGTGCCAGCACCCCGGACAGGCGCATCGGGGAGCTGTTTTTT
>TRBV30|NA|NA|TRBJ2-3
CAWSVGLGRDTQYF
TGTGCCTGGAGTGTAGGGTTGGGCCGGGATACGCAGTATTTT
>TRBV28|NA|TRBD2|TRBJ2-3
CASRPGLAGNTDTQYF
TGTGCCAGCAGACCGGGACTAGCGGGGAATACAGATACGCAGTATTTT
>TRBV19|NA|TRBD1|TRBJ2-3
CASSIAGTVGTQYF
TGTGCCAGTAGTATAGCGGGGACAGTCGGCACGCAGTATTTT
>TRBV27|NA|NA|TRBJ1-1
CASSLSALQNTEAFF
TGTGCCAGCAGTTTATCGGCGCTCCAGAACACTGAAGCTTTCTTT
>TRBV11-3|once|TRBD1|TRBJ2-3
CASSRLGTGGSDTQYF
TGTGCCAGCAGCCGGCTAGGGACAGGGGGCTCAGATACGCAGTATTTT
>TRBV12-5|NA|TRBD2|TRBJ2-1
CASGLVTSGSSRYEQFF
TGTGCTAGTGGTTTGGTAACTAGCGGGAGTTCTCGATATGAGCAGTTCTTC
>TRBV28|NA|NA|TRBJ1-4
CASSARPEKLFF
TGTGCCAGCAGTGCCAGACCCGAAAAACTGTTTTTT
>TRBV2|NA|TRBD1|TRBJ1-1
CASSRDRRLNTEAFF
TGTGCCAGCAGCCGGGACAGGAGACTCAACACTGAAGCTTTCTTT
>TRBV19|NA|NA|TRBJ1-2
CASSLDTGSYGYTF
TGTGCCAGTAGTCTTGATACCGGGTCCTATGGCTACACCTTC
>TRBV29-1|NA|TRBD1|TRBJ1-1
CSVLGQGAVTEAFF
TGCAGCGTTCTTGGACAGGGGGCGGTCACTGAAGCTTTCTTT
>TRBV10-3|once|NA|TRBJ2-2
CAISESAGRSTGELFF
TGTGCCATCAGTGAGTCTGCGGGGAGGAGCACCGGGGAGCTGTTTTTT
>TRBV5-8|NA|NA|TRBJ2-2
CASRGRGTGELFF
TGTGCCAGCAGAGGGAGAGGCACCGGGGAGCTGTTTTTT
>TRBV30|NA|NA|TRBJ2-1
CGSVSYNEQFF
TGTGGATCGGTTTCCTACAATGAGCAGTTCTTC
>TRBV29-1|few|NA|TRBJ2-5
CSVVRDLGETQYF
TGCAGCGTTGTAAGGGACCTCGGGGAGACCCAGTACTTC
>TRBV4-1|NA|TRBD2|TRBJ2-7
CASSLGMGLEHEQYF
TGCGCCAGCAGCCTAGGGATGGGACTAGAACACGAGCAGTACTTC